This record looks at one T cell receptor beta chain sequence and its context. As yet, its antigen is unknown. This specimen comes from a study of T cell repertoires in cytomegalovirus infection. Trimming cost V 0 bases and J 1 base, with 13 bases left between them. The CDR3 has 17 amino acids. CDR1 and CDR2 from the germline V gene are LGHNA and YNFKEQ. Study-level findings and limits: What dominated the ex vivo response were HLA-C-restricted CMV-specific TCR beta clonotypes.

In TCRdb, the reads were re-called with MiXCR into one record per CDR3 protein. The sample has 350,000 to 500,000 distinct CDR3 sequences; roughly 30% are singletons. The sequencing sample was made of PBMCs. The chain joins TRBV4-2 to TRBJ2-1, with a possible D match to TRBD1 (6 bases). This TCR was recovered from a human donor in good health (CMV status not recorded). Some clones in this sample may be carry-over from other donors' samples. CDR3 sequence (DNA): TGTGCCAGCAGCCAAGATCGGAGACAGGTATCCTACAATGAGCAGTTCTTC. Its protein product is CASSQDRRQVSYNEQFF.